Each of the 20 T cell receptor beta chains below was sequenced from the same sample in a study of T cell responses to AZD1222 COVID-19 vaccine. Only in-frame clones appear in the TCRdb table, and some are missing; sequencing was by immunoSEQ multiplex PCR. The sample lists about 88,000 clones; 70% to 90% were seen once. Specimen: peripheral blood, collected 28 days after the second AZD1222 dose. These receptors came from an adult who received the AZD1222 COVID-19 vaccine.

In nucleotides, the CDR3 is TGTGCCATCAGTGGTAGGGGGAGGGAGGGCTACGAGCAGTACTTC. Protein product: CAISGRGREGYEQYF. The chain recombines TRBV10-3 with TRBJ2-7; D might be TRBD2 (7 bases). This CDR3 is 15 amino acids long. Germline loops: CDR1 ENHRY, CDR2 SYGVKD. V was pared by 4 bases and J by 3 bases, with 16 bases between.

The gene calls are TRBV7-2 and TRBJ1-2; D uncertain. Germline lookup yields CDR1 SGHTA and CDR2 FQGNSA. The V gene lost 2 bases and the J gene lost 2 bases, with 6 bases spanning the gap. This CDR3 contains 13 residues. The CDR3 region is CASSLQSNYGYTF. CDR3 DNA: TGTGCCAGCAGCTTACAGTCGAACTATGGCTACACCTTC.

The gene calls are TRBV2 and TRBJ1-1, with D possibly matching TRBD1 (6 bases). V lost 6 bases and J 4 bases, leaving 24 bases between the germline ends. Germline V lookup: CDR1 SNHLY, CDR2 FYNNEI. The CDR3 has 17 residues. The CDR3 coding sequence is TGTGCCAGCAGAGAATTTACGACAGGAACGTCGAGCACTGAAGCTTTCTTT. Translation gives CASREFTTGTSSTEAFF.

This chain links TRBV11-2 with TRBJ1-6; D is undetermined. V gave up 8 bases and J gave up 7 bases, with 12 bases separating them. Germline CDR1 SGHAT, CDR2 FQNNGV. CDR3 length equals 13 residues. The CDR3 region is CASGHPLNSPLHF. The CDR3 coding sequence is TGTGCCAGCGGCCACCCCCTCAATTCACCCCTCCACTTT.

The chain has TRBV3-1 (or the pseudogene TRBV3-2) and TRBJ1-2; tentatively, D is TRBD1 (5 bases). The CDR3 loop spans 14 amino acids. V lost 1 base, J lost 4 bases, and 10 bases lay in between. The V gene's germline CDR1 is LGHDT and CDR2 YNNKEL (reference sequence). CDR3 nucleotides: TGTGCCAGCAGCCAAGCCGAGGGGTCCTATGGCTACACCTTC. Protein: CASSQAEGSYGYTF.

This chain joins TRBV5-1 and TRBJ1-1; D perhaps matches TRBD1 (5 bases). V shed 4 bases and J shed 1 base, with 11 bases lying between them. The CDR3 length is 14 residues. Germline lookup yields CDR1 SGHRS and CDR2 YFSETQ. CDR3 coding DNA: TGCGCCAGCAGCCGGGACGGCTGGAACACTGAAGCTTTCTTT. Translating it yields CASSRDGWNTEAFF.

The chain carries TRBV5-6 and TRBJ2-1, with D uncertain. CDR3 size: 16 residues. From germline, CDR1 is SGHDT and CDR2 YYEEEE. Trimming shortened V by 1 base and J by 7 bases, and 18 bases separated the two germline ends. The CDR3 region has the DNA TGTGCCAGCAGCTTGAGTGTGTCTCTTTTTGTGAATGAGCAGTTCTTC. This gives the protein CASSLSVSLFVNEQFF.

In DNA, the CDR3 is TGTGCCAGCAGTGAAAGAGGGAACGAGCAGTACTTC. Protein product: CASSERGNEQYF. V gene TRBV2 combines with J gene TRBJ2-7, with D perhaps TRBD2 (5 bases). CDR3 length: 12 amino acids. Germline CDR1 is SNHLY and CDR2 is FYNNEI. V was trimmed by 2 bases and J by 5 bases, leaving 7 bases between them.

The V call is TRBV2, the J call TRBJ1-2, with D perhaps TRBD1 (5 bases). CDR1 and CDR2 (germline): SNHLY, FYNNEI. This CDR3 contains 12 residues. V was pared by 4 bases and J by 13 bases, with 16 bases between. The CDR3 sequence is CASSGSARVVTF. In nucleotides, the CDR3 is TGTGCCAGCAGTGGGTCAGCCAGGGTTGTCACCTTC.

The V call is TRBV5-1, the J call TRBJ1-2, with TRBD1 identical over 10 bases. Trimming took 4 bases from V and 6 from J; bases not matched to a gene: 6. The CDR3 totals 14 residues. Germline V CDR1 and CDR2: SGHRS, YFSETQ. The CDR3 nucleotides read TGCGCCAGCAGCCGGACAGGGGGTCTTCATGGCTACACCTTC. This gives the protein CASSRTGGLHGYTF.

The CDR3: CASRGPNSPLHF. CDR3 DNA sequence: TGTGCCAGCAGAGGTCCTAATTCACCCCTCCACTTT. The V and J genes are TRBV12-3 or TRBV12-4 and TRBJ1-6; D gene unclear. The CDR3 totals 12 residues. With 6 bases removed from V and 6 bases from J, the gap between germline ends came to 6 bases.

V gene TRBV6-5 combines with J gene TRBJ1-6; 10 bases are shared with TRBD1. The V gene end was trimmed by 6 bases and the J gene end by 9 bases; junction bases not matched to a gene: 8. The germline V gene encodes CDR1 MNHEY and CDR2 SVGAGI. CDR3 length: 15 residues. CDR3 sequence reads: CASRGQGLSGSPLHF. DNA of the CDR3: TGTGCCAGCAGGGGACAGGGGCTCTCTGGTTCACCCCTCCACTTT.

As for this clone: Compared with germline, one end of the junction differs, possibly owing to a read error. Other DNA sequences in the sample encode the same CDR3. V usage is TRBV6-1 and J usage is TRBJ2-7; maybe TRBD1 (5 bases). Germline CDR1 is MNHNS and CDR2 is SASEGT. The CDR3 is made up of 13 amino acids. CDR3 sequence reads: CASSDTGYYEQYF. The DNA of the CDR3 is TGTGCCAGTAGTGACACAGGATACTACGAGCAGTACTTC.

This chain joins TRBV28 and TRBJ2-5, with 7 nucleotides matching TRBD2. From germline, CDR1 is MDHEN and CDR2 SYDVKM. V gave up 4 bases and J gave up 2 bases; unmatched junction bases: 7. This CDR3 is built from 15 residues. CDR3 sequence (DNA): TGTGCCAGCAGTTCCCCTACGGGGGGACAAGAGACCCAGTACTTC. Its protein product is CASSSPTGGQETQYF.

The chain couples TRBV5-1 to TRBJ1-4; D is ambiguous. Germline V gene sequence: CDR1 SGHRS, CDR2 YFSETQ. This CDR3 has 16 residues. The V gene lost 3 bases and the J gene lost 0 bases, with 12 bases spanning the gap. The CDR3 DNA is TGCGCCAGCAGCTCCATCCCCAGATCAACTAATGAAAAACTGTTTTTT. Translation gives CASSSIPRSTNEKLFF.

The chain has TRBV18 and TRBJ1-1, with a tentative D call TRBD1 (6 bases). The CDR3 consists of 15 residues. V lost 0 bases to trimming and J lost 1 base, with 9 bases between them. Germline V gene sequence: CDR1 KGHSH, CDR2 LQKENI. The CDR3: CASSPPRGANTEAFF. In DNA, the CDR3 is TGTGCCAGCTCACCACCCCGGGGGGCGAACACTGAAGCTTTCTTT.

This clone occurred a few times. The chain couples TRBV13 to TRBJ1-1; no clear D gene. CDR1 PRHDT and CDR2 FYEKMQ come from the germline V gene (reference sequence). Trimming removed 7 bases at V and 1 base at J, with 13 bases between. This CDR3 region has 14 residues. The CDR3 reads CASTPRLGNTEAFF. CDR3 in DNA: TGTGCCAGCACCCCACGTCTGGGGAACACTGAAGCTTTCTTT.

This chain joins TRBV19 and TRBJ1-5; 9 nucleotides align to TRBD1. V shed 11 bases, J shed 6 bases, and the junction held 5 bases outside the gene matches. The CDR3 extends over 12 amino acids. In germline, CDR1 is LNHDA, CDR2 SQIVND (reference sequence). CDR3 DNA: TGTGCCTCTCTGGACAGGGGTCAGCCCCAGCATTTT. Residues: CASLDRGQPQHF.

The V gene is TRBV6-6, the J gene TRBJ1-2; 7 positions match TRBD1. This CDR3 comprises 12 residues. Germline V gives CDR1 MNHNY, CDR2 SVGAGI (reference sequence). CDR3 protein: CATGPWDYGYTF. CDR3 coding DNA: TGTGCGACAGGGCCGTGGGACTATGGCTACACCTTC.

The chain combines TRBV30 with TRBJ2-7; D gene uncertain. The germline V gene encodes CDR1 GTSNPN and CDR2 SVGIG (reference sequence). This CDR3 region has 12 residues. V was clipped by 6 bases and J by 2 bases, with 11 bases between them. CDR3 sequence (DNA): TGTGCCTGTTCAAACGGCCCCTACGAGCAGTACTTC. This gives the protein CACSNGPYEQYF.